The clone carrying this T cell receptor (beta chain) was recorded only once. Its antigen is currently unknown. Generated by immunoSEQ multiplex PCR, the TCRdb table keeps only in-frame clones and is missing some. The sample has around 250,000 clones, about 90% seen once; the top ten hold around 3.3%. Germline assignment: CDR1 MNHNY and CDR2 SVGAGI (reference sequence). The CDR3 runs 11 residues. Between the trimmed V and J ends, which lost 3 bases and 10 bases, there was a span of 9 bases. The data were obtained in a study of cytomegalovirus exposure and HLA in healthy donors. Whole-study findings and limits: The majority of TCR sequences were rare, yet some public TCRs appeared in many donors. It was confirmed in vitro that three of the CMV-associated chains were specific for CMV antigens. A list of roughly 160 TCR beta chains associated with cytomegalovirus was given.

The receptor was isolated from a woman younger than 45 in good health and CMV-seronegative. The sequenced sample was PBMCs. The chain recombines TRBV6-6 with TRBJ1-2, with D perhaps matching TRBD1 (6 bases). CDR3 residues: CASSYGGLYTF. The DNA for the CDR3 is TGTGCCAGCAGTTATGGGGGCCTCTACACCTTC.